This T cell receptor beta chain was sequenced during a study of shared clonotypes between healthy human individuals. Naive CD8 cells were CD45RO-negative, positively selected for CCR7, excluding terminally differentiated effector memory CD45RA+ cells. V dropped 1 base and J dropped 5 bases, with 9 bases sitting between them. Germline assignment: CDR1 LNHDA and CDR2 SQIVND (reference sequence). The CDR3 has 14 residues. Notes on the study in general: Large depth notwithstanding, sorted-subset sequencing proved incomplete by rarefaction. It was observed that roughly 5.4% of naive CD4 clonotypes were shared across a handful of donors. Enrolling few donors narrowed the genetic and exposure-history diversity that was represented. When compared with the clonotypes that were shared by all four sorted-subset donors, the non-shared clonotypes turned out to have lower generation probabilities.

As concerns this clone: Its antigen is as yet unknown.

Produced via immunoSEQ multiplex PCR; TCRdb's table is partial and in-frame only. The sample carries about 1,800,000 clones, about 95% recorded once. The chain carries TRBV19 and TRBJ2-1; D unresolved. Sequenced input: naive CD8+ T cells sorted from blood. The clonotype was recovered from a man aged 18 to 35 in good health. The CDR3 sequence is CASSIVVLHNEQFF. CDR3 sequence (DNA): TGTGCCAGTAGTATAGTTGTACTTCACAATGAGCAGTTCTTC. The whole variable domain, remainder taken from reference TRBV19 and TRBJ2-1, is DGGITQSPKYLFRKEGQNVTLSCEQNLNHDAMYWYRQDPGQGLRLIYYSQIVNDFQKGDIAEGYSVSREKKESFPLTVTSAQKNPTAFYLCASSIVVLHNEQFFGPGTRLTVL.